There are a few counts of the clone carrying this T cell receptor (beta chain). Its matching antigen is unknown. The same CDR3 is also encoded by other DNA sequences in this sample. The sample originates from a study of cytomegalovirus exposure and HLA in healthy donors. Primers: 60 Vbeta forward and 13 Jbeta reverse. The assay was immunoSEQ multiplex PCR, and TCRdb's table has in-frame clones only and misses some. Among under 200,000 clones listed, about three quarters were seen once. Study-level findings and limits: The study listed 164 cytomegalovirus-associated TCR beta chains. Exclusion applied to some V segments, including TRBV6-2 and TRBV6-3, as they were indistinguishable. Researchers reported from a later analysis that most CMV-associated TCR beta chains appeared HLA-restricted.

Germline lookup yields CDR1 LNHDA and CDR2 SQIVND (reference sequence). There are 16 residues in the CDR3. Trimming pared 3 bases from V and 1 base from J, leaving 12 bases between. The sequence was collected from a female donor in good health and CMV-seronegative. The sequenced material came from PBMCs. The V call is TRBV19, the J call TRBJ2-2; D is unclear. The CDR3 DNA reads TGTGCCAGTAGTATTCGTGGCCGAGGGAACACCGGGGAGCTGTTTTTT. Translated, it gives CASSIRGRGNTGELFF.